This T cell receptor (beta chain) was sequenced during a study of PD-1 blockade in classical Hodgkin lymphoma. In the case of this clone: Its antigen is as yet unknown.

Every one of the patients relapsed after autologous stem cell transplantation (brentuximab vedotin exposure was variable). Study conclusions and caveats: Healthy donors were reported to have higher baseline TCR diversity than newly diagnosed patients. Complete responders possessed baseline diversity comparable to newly diagnosed patients.

Produced via immunoSEQ multiplex PCR; TCRdb's table is partial and in-frame only. The repertoire holds just under 30,000 clones, around 70% seen once, with approximately 4.3% in the top ten. V was pared by 1 base and J by 3 bases, with 9 bases of the junction left unmatched. The CDR3 runs to 17 residues. Germline CDR1 LNHDA, CDR2 SQIVND (reference sequence). The sequence derives from a human donor with classical Hodgkin lymphoma. Material: peripheral blood mononuclear cells (PBMCs), obtained before the second cycle of nivolumab. The chain combines TRBV19 with TRBJ2-3; 8 positions agree with TRBD2. For the CDR3, the DNA is TGTGCCAGTAGTATAGGTGGAAGCGGGGGCTGGACAGATACGCAGTATTTT. Translated, it gives CASSIGGSGGWTDTQYF.